The 20 T cell receptor beta chains below all came from one sample that was sequenced in a study of blood T cell repertoires in COVID-19. Assay: immunoSEQ multiplex PCR; the TCRdb copy retains only in-frame clones and omits some. Of roughly 35,000 clones in the sample, 65% to 85% were seen once. The source material was peripheral blood. The receptor source for this set is a man older than 75 with active or convalescent COVID-19.

The chain has TRBV4-1 and TRBJ1-5; D is perhaps TRBD1 (5 bases). The V end lost 0 bases, the J end lost 13 bases, and 19 bases lay between the germline ends. This CDR3 is 15 amino acids long. The V gene's germline CDR1 is MGHRA and CDR2 YSYEKL. DNA for the CDR3: TGCGCCAGCAGCCAAGAGCCCCGTTTGGGGCCGGGTCAGCATTTT. Translation gives CASSQEPRLGPGQHF.

V and J are TRBV6-1 and TRBJ2-1; 7 nucleotides align to TRBD1. V shed 1 base and J 10 bases; nucleotides not matched to a gene: 4. Germline V CDR1 and CDR2: MNHNS, SASEGT. CDR3 length: 13 residues. CDR3: CASSEVDREEQFF. The CDR3 DNA reads as TGTGCCAGCAGTGAAGTTGACAGGGAAGAGCAGTTCTTC.

The chain links TRBV19 to TRBJ1-2; 9 bases agree with TRBD1. Looked up from germline, CDR1 is LNHDA and CDR2 is SQIVND (reference sequence). Trimming cost V 6 bases and J 3 bases; bases outside gene matches: 8. The CDR3 totals 15 residues. CDR3 nucleotides: TGTGCCAGTAGCGAACAGGGGGCGCAGGACTATGGCTACACCTTC. Amino acid sequence: CASSEQGAQDYGYTF.

The chain is built from TRBV4-3 and TRBJ2-7, with TRBD2 identical over 7 bases. J was trimmed by 0 bases and V by 1 base; bases with no gene match: 6. CDR1 is LGHNA and CDR2 is YSLEER in the germline V gene. This CDR3 comprises 16 residues. The CDR3 sequence: CASSQGDGRSSYEQYF. CDR3 DNA sequence: TGCGCCAGCAGCCAAGGGGACGGGAGGAGCTCCTACGAGCAGTACTTC.

The rearrangement links TRBV5-1 to TRBJ1-4; 9 nucleotides align to TRBD1. Losses at the gene ends were 3 bases for V and 1 base for J; bases not matched to a gene: 4. CDR3 length: 16 residues. Germline CDR1 is SGHRS and CDR2 is YFSETQ. Here the CDR3 reads CASSWTGVGTNEKLFF. Written as DNA, the CDR3 is TGCGCCAGCAGCTGGACAGGGGTTGGAACTAATGAAAAACTGTTTTTT.

The rearrangement joins TRBV4-3 to TRBJ2-3; TRBD2 aligns across 7 bases. This CDR3 contains 18 residues. Per germline, CDR1 LGHNA and CDR2 YSLEER. Losses at the gene ends were 1 base for V and 3 bases for J; bases not matched to a gene: 13. The CDR3 nucleotides read TGCGCCAGCAGCCAAGCTCCCACGGGCGGGAGTGAGACAGATACGCAGTATTTT. This translates into CASSQAPTGGSETDTQYF.

V and J are TRBV7-9 and TRBJ1-4, with TRBD1 identical over 10 bases. After removal of 4 bases from V and 6 bases from J, the junction contained 5 bases not matched to a gene. The germline V gene encodes CDR1 SEHNR and CDR2 FQNEAQ (reference sequence). There are 15 residues in the CDR3. The CDR3 region is CASSSTGGADEKLFF. The CDR3 nucleotides are TGTGCCAGCAGCTCGACAGGGGGCGCGGATGAAAAACTGTTTTTT.

The chain is built from TRBV9 and TRBJ2-1; D is perhaps TRBD2 (6 bases). There are 15 residues in the CDR3. Looked up from germline, CDR1 is SGDLS and CDR2 is YYNGEE. With 3 bases removed from V and 10 bases from J, the gap between germline ends came to 20 bases. The DNA for the CDR3 is TGTGCCAGCAGCGCACTCCCTGGGGGGTTCGACGAGCAGTTCTTC. As protein: CASSALPGGFDEQFF.

This clone appeared a few times. CDR3 sequence (DNA): TGTGCCAGCAGCCCAACTGTACAGGTCTACAATGAGCAGTTCTTC. Its translation is CASSPTVQVYNEQFF. The genes are TRBV3-1 (or the pseudogene TRBV3-2) and TRBJ2-1; D might be TRBD1 (5 bases). The CDR3 length is 15 residues. Germline V CDR1 and CDR2: LGHDT, YNNKEL (reference sequence). The V gene lost 4 bases and the J gene lost 3 bases, with 13 bases spanning the gap.

The chain joins TRBV28 to TRBJ2-1; TRBD2 matches at 13 bases. CDR1 is MDHEN and CDR2 is SYDVKM in the germline V gene. V was clipped by 5 bases and J by 9 bases; unmatched bases: 10. CDR3 length: 16 amino acids. The CDR3 DNA sequence: TGTGCCAGCAGTACGGGACTAGCGGGACCTCCGCCTGAGCAGTTCTTC. Translation gives CASSTGLAGPPPEQFF.

This rearrangement joins TRBV5-1 to TRBJ1-4; 7 bases map to TRBD1. This CDR3 is 14 amino acids long. V was clipped by 4 bases and J by 5 bases; unmatched bases: 5. From germline, CDR1 is SGHRS and CDR2 YFSETQ. In DNA form, the CDR3 reads TGCGCCAGCAGCCCGACAGGGCGGAATGAAAAACTGTTTTTT. It codes for CASSPTGRNEKLFF.

This rearrangement joins TRBV7-2 to TRBJ2-5; 11 nucleotides align to TRBD1. CDR1 and CDR2 from the germline V gene are SGHTA and FQGNSA. Trimming at V came to 5 bases and at J to 2 bases, leaving 7 bases not matched to a gene. The CDR3 covers 16 residues. The CDR3 DNA sequence: TGTGCCAGCAGCAACCGAGGGACAGGGGGACAAGAGACCCAGTACTTC. It encodes CASSNRGTGGQETQYF.

This clone has just a few counts. The chain joins TRBV7-2 to TRBJ2-7, with 8 bases identical to TRBD2. Trimming removed 5 bases from V and 2 bases from J; junction bases left unmatched: 8. This CDR3 spans 15 amino acids. The germline CDR1 and CDR2 sequences are SGHTA and FQGNSA. CDR3 sequence: CASSPRTSTTYEQYF. In DNA form, the CDR3 reads TGTGCCAGCAGCCCCAGGACTAGCACGACCTACGAGCAGTACTTC.

The J gene is TRBJ1-2, the V gene TRBV27, with TRBD1 identical over 9 bases. CDR3 size: 13 residues. Germline V CDR1 and CDR2: MNHEY, SMNVEV (reference sequence). The junction had 4 bases not matched to a gene; V was cut back by 4 bases and J by 7 bases. The CDR3 coding sequence is TGTGCCAGCAGTTCCTTGACAGGGGGTGGCTACACCTTC. Its protein product is CASSSLTGGGYTF.

The V gene is TRBV9, the J gene TRBJ2-3; a weak D match, TRBD2 (5 bases). The CDR3 spans 12 residues. V was cut by 2 bases and J by 4 bases, with 5 bases left in between. CDR1 is SGDLS, CDR2 YYNGEE, per germline. CDR3 residues: CASSVSADTQYF. The CDR3 bases are TGTGCCAGCAGCGTTAGCGCAGATACGCAGTATTTT.

This clone was detected only a few times. The chain links TRBV27 to TRBJ1-1, with a weak D call TRBD1 (6 bases). The germline gives CDR1 MNHEY, CDR2 SMNVEV (reference sequence). The CDR3 has 16 residues. The V gene lost 8 bases and the J gene lost 5 bases, with 24 bases spanning the gap. The CDR3 bases are TGTGCCAGCGGGATCGGGGGGGCAGGAGTTAAGACTGAAGCTTTCTTT. Translating gives CASGIGGAGVKTEAFF.

V usage is TRBV28 and J usage is TRBJ2-7, with D possibly matching TRBD1 (6 bases). The CDR3 is made up of 15 amino acids. V dropped 7 bases and J dropped 3 bases, with 19 bases sitting between them. CDR1 is MDHEN, CDR2 SYDVKM, per germline. Here the CDR3 reads CASTLGAVAGYEQYF. The CDR3 DNA reads as TGTGCCAGCACCCTGGGGGCAGTGGCTGGCTACGAGCAGTACTTC.

The gene calls are TRBV18 and TRBJ1-2, with 7 bases aligning to TRBD1. CDR3 length equals 13 residues. CDR1 is KGHSH and CDR2 is LQKENI in the germline V gene. V trimming: 6 bases; J trimming: 6 bases; junction bases outside the gene matches: 7. The CDR3 DNA follows: TGTGCCAGCTCCCCCACAGGGGCCGATGGCTACACCTTC. Amino acids: CASSPTGADGYTF.

This chain links TRBV5-4 with TRBJ2-7; maybe TRBD2 (6 bases). CDR3 size: 15 residues. V was shortened by 3 bases and J by 1 base, with 14 bases between the two germline ends. Per the germline V gene, CDR1 is SGHNT and CDR2 is YYREEE (reference sequence). The CDR3 loop reads CASSWEVRGSYEQYF. As DNA, the CDR3 is TGTGCCAGCAGCTGGGAGGTCCGGGGTTCCTACGAGCAGTACTTC.

This chain connects TRBV18 to TRBJ2-5, with a tentative D call TRBD1 (6 bases). The germline V gene has CDR1 KGHSH and CDR2 LQKENI. The CDR3 is 15 amino acids. The V and J ends lost 2 bases and 5 bases respectively, with 15 bases between them. Here the CDR3 DNA reads TGTGCCAGCTCACCAAACCAGGGGAGAGAGGAGACCCAGTACTTC. Translating gives CASSPNQGREETQYF.